Following are 7 T cell receptor beta chains from one sample sequenced in a study of post-analysis software for immune sequencing data. Notes on the study in general: With TRBV5-6, TRBV5-1 and TRBV20-1 included, about 5 TRBV segments were more frequent in patients than in controls.

Included in the TCR beta cDNA libraries were unique molecular identifiers. TCRdb re-analysed the PCR reads in MiXCR, keeping a single row per CDR3 protein. In the table there are more than 500,000 distinct CDR3 sequences, around a third of which are singletons. What these receptors recognize is not known. The material sequenced was blood. The receptors come from a girl younger than 18 with multiple sclerosis.

Concerning this clonotype: Germline and junction disagree at one end, which may indicate a read error. The V gene is TRBV5-5, the J gene TRBJ2-1; TRBD2 aligns across 9 bases. Germline V lookup: CDR1 SGHKS, CDR2 YYEKEE (reference sequence). The length of the CDR3 is 15 residues. The DNA of the CDR3 is TGTGCCAGCAGCTTGGGACTAGCGGAGCACAAAGAGCAGTTCTTC. It translates to CASSLGLAEHKEQFF. Filled out from reference TRBV5-5 and TRBJ2-1, the complete variable domain reads DAGVTQSPTHLIKTRGQQVTLRCSPISGHKSVSWYQQVLGQGPQFIFQYYEKEERGRGNFPDRFSARQFPNYSSELNVNALLLGDSALYLCASSLGLAEHKEQFFGPGTRLTVL.

Ten or more counts support this clonotype. In DNA form, the CDR3 reads TGTGCCGGACGGACAGCGAGTAATTCACCCCTCCACTTT. Translated, it gives CAGRTASNSPLHF. The chain recombines TRBV6-6 with TRBJ1-6; D is perhaps TRBD1 (6 bases). CDR1 MNHNY and CDR2 SVGAGI come from the germline V gene (reference sequence). V was trimmed by 11 bases and J by 6 bases, leaving 14 bases between them. The CDR3 is 13 amino acids.

The gene calls are TRBV25-1 and TRBJ1-4; D call uncertain. Trimming took 3 bases from V and 0 from J, leaving 11 bases between them. The CDR3 covers 16 residues. Germline assignment: CDR1 MGHDK and CDR2 SYGVNS. CDR3 nucleotide sequence: TGTGCCAGCAGTGAGCCTAGCTTTGCAACTAATGAAAAACTGTTTTTT. Protein product: CASSEPSFATNEKLFF.

The CDR3 sequence: CASSYTSGQRRNEQFF. CDR3 sequence (DNA): TGTGCCAGCAGTTATACTAGCGGGCAACGGAGGAATGAGCAGTTCTTC. The chain employs TRBV6-6 and TRBJ2-1; 9 bases line up with TRBD2. Germline-derived CDR1 and CDR2 are MNHNY and SVGAGI (reference sequence). V shed 3 bases, J shed 7 bases, and the junction held 10 bases outside the gene matches. This CDR3 is built from 16 residues.

This clonotype has only a few counts. The chain uses TRBV4-1 and TRBJ1-2; D call uncertain. V gave up 0 bases and J gave up 8 bases, with 10 bases separating them. This CDR3 contains 13 residues. Germline CDR1 is MGHRA and CDR2 is YSYEKL. The CDR3: CASSQDRKTGYTF. The CDR3 DNA sequence: TGCGCCAGCAGCCAAGACAGGAAGACGGGCTACACCTTC.

The V and J genes are TRBV9 and TRBJ2-6; 9 positions agree with TRBD1. The CDR3 totals 16 residues. Trimming at V came to 5 bases and at J to 2 bases, leaving 5 bases not matched to a gene. Per germline, CDR1 SGDLS and CDR2 YYNGEE. The CDR3 is CASSRRTGAGANVLTF. The DNA for the CDR3 is TGTGCCAGCAGTCGACGGACAGGGGCTGGGGCCAACGTCCTGACTTTC.

This clonotype showed up just a few times. The CDR3 sequence: CSALRDSLISYEQYF. The CDR3 DNA sequence: TGCAGTGCCCTCCGGGACTCCTTAATCTCCTACGAGCAGTACTTC. The chain combines TRBV20-1 with TRBJ2-7; TRBD2 is a possible D gene (6 bases). Germline V gene lookup returns CDR1 DFQATT and CDR2 SNEGSKA (reference sequence). Trimming took off 6 bases at V and 0 bases at J, with 18 bases between the two ends. This CDR3 contains 15 residues.